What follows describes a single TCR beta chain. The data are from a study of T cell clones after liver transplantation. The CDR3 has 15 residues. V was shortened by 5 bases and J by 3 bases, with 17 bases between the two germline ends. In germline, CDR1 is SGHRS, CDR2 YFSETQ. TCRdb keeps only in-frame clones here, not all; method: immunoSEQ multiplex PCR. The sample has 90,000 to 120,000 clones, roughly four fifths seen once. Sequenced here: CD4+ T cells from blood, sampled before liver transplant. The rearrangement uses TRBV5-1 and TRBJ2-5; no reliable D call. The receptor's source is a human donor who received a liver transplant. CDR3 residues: CASRSFGRVEETQYF. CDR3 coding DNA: TGCGCCAGCAGGTCGTTCGGGCGCGTTGAAGAGACCCAGTACTTC.